A single sample gave rise to the 5 T cell receptor beta chains below, sequenced in a study of T cell responses to AZD1222 COVID-19 vaccine. Sequencing used immunoSEQ multiplex PCR; TCRdb keeps in-frame clones, though not all of them. The repertoire consists of 100,000 to 150,000 clones, with around 92% occurring once and the leading ten covering approximately 7.9%. The material was peripheral blood, obtained 28 days after the second AZD1222 dose. All receptors come from an adult who received the AZD1222 COVID-19 vaccine.

J is TRBJ1-5 and V is TRBV20-1, with D maybe TRBD1 (5 bases). Germline V gives CDR1 DFQATT, CDR2 SNEGSKA (reference sequence). The CDR3 length is 17 residues. V dropped 4 bases and J dropped 0 bases, with 19 bases sitting between them. The CDR3 coding sequence is TGCAGTGCTAATGACCGGGGCCGGAAAAATAGCAATCAGCCCCAGCATTTT. As protein: CSANDRGRKNSNQPQHF.

The chain links TRBV9 to TRBJ1-3, with unresolved D. The V end lost 0 bases, the J end lost 4 bases, and 5 bases lay between the germline ends. The CDR3 is 13 amino acids. CDR1 is SGDLS and CDR2 is YYNGEE in the germline V gene. The CDR3 DNA reads as TGTGCCAGCAGCGTAGAATGGGGAAACACCATATATTTT. It encodes CASSVEWGNTIYF.

V gene TRBV5-6 combines with J gene TRBJ1-4, with TRBD1 identical over 10 bases. Per germline, CDR1 SGHDT and CDR2 YYEEEE. This CDR3 is built from 15 residues. The V segment lost 4 bases and the J segment 6 bases; nucleotides outside the gene matches: 6. CDR3 sequence reads: CASSVKGQGHEKLFF. The CDR3 bases are TGTGCCAGCAGCGTAAAGGGACAGGGGCATGAAAAACTGTTTTTT. The full variable domain, rest sourced from reference TRBV5-6 and TRBJ1-4, is DAGVTQSPTHLIKTRGQQVTLRCSPKSGHDTVSWYQQALGQGPQFIFQYYEEEERQRGNFPDRFSGHQFPNYSSELNVNALLLGDSALYLCASSVKGQGHEKLFFGSGTQLSVL.

This rearrangement joins TRBV27 to TRBJ2-5, with 10 bases aligning to TRBD1. The germline CDR1 and CDR2 sequences are MNHEY and SMNVEV (reference sequence). CDR3 length: 15 residues. Germline trimming cut 6 bases from V and 3 bases from J; bases unmatched to any gene: 7. The CDR3 is CASRRQGAEKETQYF. The CDR3 DNA follows: TGTGCCAGCAGGCGACAGGGGGCTGAAAAAGAGACCCAGTACTTC.

The chain's CDR3 is CASSLGQGAADTQYF. For the CDR3, the DNA is TGCGCCAGCAGCTTGGGACAGGGGGCGGCAGATACGCAGTATTTT. The chain links TRBV5-1 to TRBJ2-3; the match to TRBD1 covers 10 bases. The CDR3 totals 15 residues. Germline lookup yields CDR1 SGHRS and CDR2 YFSETQ. The J segment lost 4 bases and the V segment lost 0 bases, leaving 2 bases of the junction unmatched.